The clone carrying this TCR beta chain was picked up one time. With V trimmed by 0 bases and J by 5 bases, 9 bases remained unmatched. The length of the CDR3 is 15 residues. CDR1 is GTSNPN, CDR2 SVGIG, per germline (reference sequence). Libraries were prepared by immunoSEQ multiplex PCR; TCRdb keeps only in-frame clonotypes and omits some of them. The sample consists of fewer than 200,000 clones, around 80% of them appearing once. This record comes from a study of blood T cell repertoires in COVID-19. Study context: The study drew acute and convalescent COVID-19 samples from the United States, Italy and Spain. PBMCs, B-cell-depleted T cells, or T cells were the source of the cDNA or gDNA that made up the material.

The gene calls are TRBV30 and TRBJ2-5; 7 positions agree with TRBD2. Sequencing input: peripheral blood. The clonotype originates from an elderly woman with acute or convalescent COVID-19. CDR3 in DNA: TGTGCCTGGAGTGTGACCTTTGGCGGGAGTGAGACCCAGTACTTC. Protein sequence: CAWSVTFGGSETQYF.